Below, one TCR beta chain is given with its context. The data were taken from a study of cytomegalovirus exposure and HLA in healthy donors. The PCR contained 60 Vbeta and 13 Jbeta primers. Some clones are missing from TCRdb's copy, which holds only in-frame ones; the method was immunoSEQ multiplex PCR. The sample shows about 140,000 clones, 70% to 85% of them seen only once. The sample comprised PBMCs. The receptor's source is a man aged 25-45 years in good health and CMV-seropositive.

The CDR3 reads CAISDPGTGGEETQYF. In DNA form, the CDR3 reads TGTGCCATCAGTGACCCGGGAACAGGGGGCGAAGAGACCCAGTACTTC. This chain links TRBV10-3 with TRBJ2-5; 9 bases are shared with TRBD1. This CDR3 spans 16 amino acids. The germline CDR1 and CDR2 sequences are ENHRY and SYGVKD. The J segment lost 3 bases and the V segment lost 3 bases, leaving 8 bases of the junction unmatched.